The next 20 T cell receptor beta chains were all read from a single sample in a study of CD8 T cells in ankylosing spondylitis (dated by TCRdb to 2015 to 2018). Paper-wide results and their limitations: A TCR beta motif of 7 or 8 highly homologous amino acid variants appeared characteristic of blood from ankylosing spondylitis patients.

Antigens for these TCRs are unknown. Libraries were made using 5' RACE. The sequencing machine was an Illumina HiSeq 2500. The public reads were reanalyzed by TCRdb: fastp trimming at Q25, MiXCR alignment, in-frame beta chains only. Here each entry gathers all rows of one CDR3 protein and keeps the most common genes and DNA. Within this sample are about 750,000 distinct CDR3 sequences, with roughly 19% of them counted one time only. The biggest ten clones account for around 20% of the sample. The specimen was blood, either unsorted or a sorted T cell fraction (not recorded which). The receptors derive from a male donor with ankylosing spondylitis.

This clonotype was observed a handful of times. This rearrangement joins TRBV20-1 to TRBJ2-7; TRBD1 aligns across 7 bases. CDR1 DFQATT and CDR2 SNEGSKA come from the germline V gene (reference sequence). Unmatched junction bases numbered 4, after V lost 4 bases and J lost 7 bases. The CDR3 is made up of 11 amino acids. CDR3 sequence reads: CSATTGLEQYF. The CDR3 DNA reads as TGCAGTGCTACGACAGGGCTTGAGCAGTACTTC.

The gene calls are TRBV9 and TRBJ1-1, with D possibly TRBD1 on 5 matching bases. CDR1 is SGDLS, CDR2 YYNGEE, per germline. The CDR3 contains 15 residues. V lost 0 bases, J lost 6 bases, and 15 bases lay in between. The CDR3 DNA sequence: TGTGCCAGCAGCGTAGCTGCACGGGGCATTTCTGAAGCTTTCTTT. Amino acid sequence: CASSVAARGISEAFF. The whole variable domain, remainder taken from reference TRBV9 and TRBJ1-1, is DSGVTQTPKHLITATGQRVTLRCSPRSGDLSVYWYQQSLDQGLQFLIQYYNGEERAKGNILERFSAQQFPDLHSELNLSSLELGDSALYFCASSVAARGISEAFFGQGTRLTVV.

As DNA, the CDR3 is TGCGCCAGCGCCGCTGGAAACACCATATATTTT. This codes for CASAAGNTIYF. V is TRBV10-2 and J is TRBJ1-3, with no clear D. The CDR3 loop spans 11 amino acids. V was pared by 8 bases and J by 2 bases, with 4 bases between. The germline CDR1 and CDR2 sequences are WSHSY and SAAADI.

The chain links TRBV19 to TRBJ2-3; maybe TRBD2 (6 bases). The length of the CDR3 is 11 residues. V shed 7 bases and J shed 6 bases, with 8 bases lying between them. Germline V gene lookup returns CDR1 LNHDA and CDR2 SQIVND (reference sequence). CDR3 sequence: CASTGRDTQYF. CDR3 in DNA: TGTGCCAGTACAGGGAGGGATACGCAGTATTTT.

The chain uses TRBV9 and TRBJ2-2; 7 bases are shared with TRBD2. The J segment lost 3 bases and the V segment lost 3 bases, leaving 11 bases of the junction unmatched. From germline, CDR1 is SGDLS and CDR2 YYNGEE. The CDR3 totals 17 residues. CDR3 coding DNA: TGTGCCAGCAGCGAACCCCCAAACGGGAGGTACACCGGGGAGCTGTTTTTT. This encodes CASSEPPNGRYTGELFF.

This clonotype was found many times. The rearrangement links TRBV12-3 or TRBV12-4 to TRBJ2-1; TRBD1 aligns across 12 bases. This CDR3 has 16 amino acids. J lost 6 bases, V lost 6 bases, and 9 bases had no gene match. CDR3 amino acids: CASSRPGTGGLNEQFF. The CDR3 bases are TGTGCCAGCAGCAGGCCCGGGACAGGGGGCCTCAATGAGCAGTTCTTC.

This sequence joins TRBV20-1 and TRBJ2-1, with 7 nucleotides matching TRBD2. V shed 1 base and J 10 bases; nucleotides not matched to a gene: 10. Germline V gene lookup returns CDR1 DFQATT and CDR2 SNEGSKA (reference sequence). This CDR3 is 14 amino acids long. CDR3 protein: CSARVLRDYPEQFF. The CDR3, as DNA: TGCAGTGCTAGAGTTCTTAGGGACTACCCCGAGCAGTTCTTC.

The gene calls are TRBV11-2 and TRBJ2-3, with 11 positions matching TRBD2. V lost 4 bases to trimming and J lost 2 bases; unmatched junction nucleotides: 5. The CDR3 length is 16 residues. Germline assignment: CDR1 SGHAT and CDR2 FQNNGV. The CDR3 nucleotides read TGTGCCAGCAGCTCTCTAGCGGGGGGTCACACAGATACGCAGTATTTT. Its translation: CASSSLAGGHTDTQYF.

J is TRBJ2-5 and V is TRBV3-1; 12 positions match TRBD2. The germline gives CDR1 LGHDT, CDR2 YNNKEL (reference sequence). V lost 0 bases to trimming and J lost 5 bases; unmatched junction nucleotides: 7. CDR3 size: 17 residues. CDR3: CASSQDGLAGGHETQYF. The CDR3 DNA sequence: TGTGCCAGCAGCCAAGACGGCCTAGCGGGGGGGCACGAGACCCAGTACTTC.

In its sample, this clonotype was seen a few times. This rearrangement joins TRBV3-1 to TRBJ1-1; D not resolved. The germline CDR1 and CDR2 sequences are LGHDT and YNNKEL (reference sequence). Trimming removed 2 bases at V and 0 bases at J, with 4 bases between. CDR3 length equals 13 residues. For the CDR3, the DNA is TGTGCCAGCAGCCAACAGCTGAACACTGAAGCTTTCTTT. Translation: CASSQQLNTEAFF.

This clonotype has only a few counts. This chain uses TRBV6-1 with TRBJ1-4; 10 bases align to TRBD1. After removal of 7 bases from V and 7 bases from J, the junction contained 9 bases not matched to a gene. The CDR3 totals 15 residues. From germline, CDR1 is MNHNS and CDR2 SASEGT. For the CDR3, the DNA is TGTGCCAGCACCTCCTCTGGACAGGGGGGTGAAAAACTGTTTTTT. This encodes CASTSSGQGGEKLFF.

V gene TRBV12-3 or TRBV12-4 combines with J gene TRBJ1-2; 7 bases match TRBD1. The CDR3 sequence is 17 residues long. J gave up 3 bases and V 6 bases, and 16 bases lay outside the gene matches. CDR3 residues: CASSPRGGGSWYYGYTF. CDR3 DNA: TGTGCCAGCAGCCCCCGCGGAGGGGGCAGCTGGTACTATGGCTACACCTTC.

This clonotype has just a few counts. V and J are TRBV20-1 and TRBJ2-1, with 8 bases aligning to TRBD1. CDR1 DFQATT and CDR2 SNEGSKA come from the germline V gene (reference sequence). This CDR3 is built from 13 residues. After removal of 3 bases from V and 5 bases from J, the junction contained 3 bases not matched to a gene. The CDR3: CSASPDRDNEQFF. For the CDR3, the DNA is TGCAGTGCTAGCCCGGACAGGGACAATGAGCAGTTCTTC.

This clonotype was picked up a small number of times. The chain couples TRBV12-3 or TRBV12-4 to TRBJ2-2, with D possibly matching TRBD1 (5 bases). V lost 8 bases, J lost 0 bases, and 13 bases lay in between. The CDR3 sequence is 15 residues long. The CDR3 protein is CASRLGAPNTGELFF. The CDR3 nucleotides are TGTGCCAGCCGATTAGGGGCACCGAACACCGGGGAGCTGTTTTTT.

The sample holds a few counts of this clonotype. The junction does not match germline at one end; this may be a read error. The genes are TRBV20-1 and TRBJ1-2; 8 positions match TRBD1. Germline-derived CDR1 and CDR2 are DFQATT and SNEGSKA (reference sequence). The CDR3 contains 17 residues. CDR3 nucleotide sequence: TGCTGTGCTACTCGGACAGGGCCACTAAACATCTTCGATGGCTACACCTTC. It is translated as CCATRTGPLNIFDGYTF.

The chain couples TRBV20-1 to TRBJ2-1, with 11 bases identical to TRBD2. Germline V lookup: CDR1 DFQATT, CDR2 SNEGSKA (reference sequence). This CDR3 has 15 residues. V lost 4 bases and J lost 5; bases outside the gene matches: 7. The CDR3 sequence: CSAISGGARHNEQFF. The CDR3 DNA reads TGCAGTGCTATTAGCGGGGGGGCTAGGCACAATGAGCAGTTCTTC.

The chain uses TRBV18 and TRBJ1-1; no definite D call. Germline CDR1 reads KGHSH; CDR2 reads LQKENI. The CDR3 is 14 residues long. Trimming took 2 bases from V and 7 from J, leaving 14 bases between them. CDR3 DNA: TGTGCCAGCTCACCATGGCCAGGCACTTATGAAGCTTTCTTT. As protein: CASSPWPGTYEAFF.

This clonotype was detected a few times. The chain combines TRBV11-2 with TRBJ2-5; no definite D call. The germline CDR1 and CDR2 sequences are SGHAT and FQNNGV. V lost 2 bases and J lost 5, with 18 bases in between. This CDR3 comprises 16 residues. DNA of the CDR3: TGTGCCAGCAGCTTAAAACCACATGGGTTGTTGGAGACCCAGTACTTC. This encodes CASSLKPHGLLETQYF. Full variable domain (remainder filled in from reference TRBV11-2 and TRBJ2-5): EAGVAQSPRYKIIEKRQSVAFWCNPISGHATLYWYQQILGQGPKLLIQFQNNGVVDDSQLPKDRFSAERLKGVDSTLKIQPAKLEDSAVYLCASSLKPHGLLETQYFGPGTRLLVL.

This clonotype was counted a few times. V is TRBV9 and J is TRBJ2-1; D remains ambiguous. This CDR3 region has 12 residues. V was shortened by 0 bases and J by 10 bases, with 8 bases between the two germline ends. The germline CDR1 and CDR2 sequences are SGDLS and YYNGEE. CDR3 protein: CASSVVSTEQFF. CDR3 DNA: TGTGCCAGCAGCGTAGTAAGTACCGAGCAGTTCTTC.

The CDR3 sequence is CSAVRRGGTTDTQYF. CDR3 bases: TGCAGTGCAGTACGGCGGGGGGGTACCACAGATACGCAGTATTTT. V is TRBV20-1 and J is TRBJ2-3, with 9 bases fitting TRBD2. This CDR3 has 15 amino acids. Per the germline V gene, CDR1 is DFQATT and CDR2 is SNEGSKA (reference sequence). V was pared by 6 bases and J by 2 bases, with 9 bases of the junction left unmatched.